This T cell receptor (beta chain) was profiled in a study of T-cell reconstitution after alpha-beta-depleted transplantation in children. As it was prepared, the TCRbeta library received unique molecular identifiers. In TCRdb, the PCR reads were re-called with MiXCR into one record per CDR3 protein. The sample has 670,000 or so distinct CDR3 sequences, over 10% seen once. CDR1 SGHKS and CDR2 YYEKEE come from the germline V gene (reference sequence). The CDR3 spans 14 residues. The ends were cut back, 0 bases at V and 5 bases at J, with 11 bases in the middle. This clonotype appeared a few times. The sequence came from a girl aged 2-10 years with congenital amegakaryocytic thrombocytopenia, due to receive a stem cell transplant. The chain joins TRBV5-5 to TRBJ2-5; possible D gene TRBD2, 6 bases. Sequenced here: PBMCs, sampled before TCRalphabeta/CD19-depleted stem cell transplant. The CDR3 protein is CASSLVSSGETQYF. As DNA, the CDR3 is TGTGCCAGCAGCTTGGTTTCCAGCGGGGAGACCCAGTACTTC.